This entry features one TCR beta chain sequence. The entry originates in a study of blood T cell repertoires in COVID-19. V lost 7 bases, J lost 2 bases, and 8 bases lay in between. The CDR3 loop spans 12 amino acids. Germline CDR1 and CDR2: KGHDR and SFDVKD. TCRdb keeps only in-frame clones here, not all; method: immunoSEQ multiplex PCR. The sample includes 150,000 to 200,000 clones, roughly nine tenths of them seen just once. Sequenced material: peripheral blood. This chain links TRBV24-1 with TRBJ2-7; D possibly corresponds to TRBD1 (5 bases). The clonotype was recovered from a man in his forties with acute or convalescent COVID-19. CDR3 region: CATRDTPYEQYF. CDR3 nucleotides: TGTGCCACCAGGGACACCCCCTACGAGCAGTACTTC.